This T cell receptor (beta chain) was sequenced during a study of shared clonotypes between healthy human individuals. The study drew its donors from healthy HIV-negative adults without recent acute infections or vaccinations. Profiled with immunoSEQ multiplex PCR; TCRdb holds only in-frame clones, not every one. The table shows fewer than 1.6 million clones, with about 98.5% occurring only once. This TCR derives from a young man in good health. The sample taken for sequencing was naive CD4+ T cells sorted from blood. The subset: CD45RA+ positively selected.

In DNA, the CDR3 is TGTGCCAGCATGCCAGCGGGAGGGCTCTACAATGAGCAGTTCTTC. It translates to CASMPAGGLYNEQFF. This chain links TRBV6-6 with TRBJ2-1; 10 bases agree with TRBD2. The CDR3 runs to 15 residues. The V gene's germline CDR1 is MNHNY and CDR2 SVGAGI (reference sequence). V trimming: 7 bases; J trimming: 3 bases; junction bases outside the gene matches: 6.